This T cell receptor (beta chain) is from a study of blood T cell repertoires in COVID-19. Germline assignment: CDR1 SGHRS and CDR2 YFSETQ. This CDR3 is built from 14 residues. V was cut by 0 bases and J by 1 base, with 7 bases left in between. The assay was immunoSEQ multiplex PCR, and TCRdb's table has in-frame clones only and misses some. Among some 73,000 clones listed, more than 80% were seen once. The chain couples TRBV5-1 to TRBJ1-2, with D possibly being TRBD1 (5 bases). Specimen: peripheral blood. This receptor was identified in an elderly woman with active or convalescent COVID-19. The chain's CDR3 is CASSLGQNNYGYTF. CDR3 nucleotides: TGCGCCAGCAGCTTGGGACAGAATAACTATGGCTACACCTTC.